The present T cell receptor beta chain was sequenced within a study of blood T cells in healthy people across ages. As regards this clonotype: One junction end does not reproduce the germline sequence, and a read error may be involved.

The CDR3 spans 15 residues. With a J-beta primer mix and a sample-barcoded 5' primer, a second PCR ran roughly 6 to 11 cycles. TCRdb recomputed calls from the 5' RACE reads with MiXCR, one row per CDR3 protein. The sample yields some 1,000,000 distinct CDR3 sequences, 25% seen once. These data were likewise used in another study, on T cells of mothers and their children.

This receptor was obtained from a girl aged 2 to 9 in good health. The sequenced material came from blood. The J gene is TRBJ2-3, the V gene TRBV12-3 or TRBV12-4, with a tentative D call TRBD1 (6 bases). CDR3 protein: CASSLDRATADAQYF. The CDR3 nucleotides read TGTGCCAGCAGTTTAGACAGGGCAACGGCAGATGCGCAGTATTTT.